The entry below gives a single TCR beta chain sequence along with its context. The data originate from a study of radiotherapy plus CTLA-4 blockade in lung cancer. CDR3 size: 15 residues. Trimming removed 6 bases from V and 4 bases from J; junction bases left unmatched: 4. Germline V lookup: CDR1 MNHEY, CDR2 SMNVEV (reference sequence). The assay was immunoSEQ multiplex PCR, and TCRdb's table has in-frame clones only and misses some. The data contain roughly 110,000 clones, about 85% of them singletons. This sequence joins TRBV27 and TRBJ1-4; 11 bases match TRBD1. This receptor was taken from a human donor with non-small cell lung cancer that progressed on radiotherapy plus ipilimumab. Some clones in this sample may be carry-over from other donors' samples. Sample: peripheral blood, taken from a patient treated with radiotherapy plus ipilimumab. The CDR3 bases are TGTGCCAGCAGAGGACAGGGGGCAGGTAATGAAAAACTGTTTTTT. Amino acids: CASRGQGAGNEKLFF.